This T cell receptor beta chain is from a study of blood T cell repertoires in COVID-19. The CDR3 loop spans 13 amino acids. Germline CDR1 reads LGHNA; CDR2 reads YSLEER. With V trimmed by 5 bases and J by 2 bases, 1 base remained unmatched. The data were produced by immunoSEQ multiplex PCR, yet TCRdb's version contains in-frame clones alone and is incomplete. Of under 150,000 clones listed, more than 70% were seen once; the top ten hold 25% to 30%. The genes are TRBV4-3 and TRBJ2-5; 8 nucleotides match TRBD1. Specimen: peripheral blood. This clonotype originated in a human donor in a cohort sampled during active COVID-19. The CDR3 DNA reads TGCGCCAGCAGCAGACAGGGGCAAGAGACCCAGTACTTC. Protein product: CASSRQGQETQYF.